These 14 T cell receptor beta chains were sequenced from one sample in a study of shared clonotypes between healthy human individuals (dated by TCRdb to the early 2020s). CD8 naive samples were CD45RO-negative cells positively selected for CCR7, giving a CD45RA+CCR7+ population that excluded TemRA cells. Library prep was done by the immunoSEQ multiplex PCR assay. TCRdb retrieved this table from immuneACCESS and kept in-frame rearrangements only. Not all clones are present; in checked studies, unresolved V genes account for under half, and no reason is known for the remainder. The sample table holds about 2,100,000 clones, of which about 93% were seen once. Approximately 1.7% of the sample belongs to the ten largest clones. Sample: naive CD8+ T cells from PBMCs. In the paper's terms, the cell subset or site label means: CD45RA+CCR7+. The receptors shown here come from a man between 18 and 35 years old in good health. Some clones in this sample may be carry-over from other donors' samples.

This clone was seen a single time. The sample carries other DNA sequences with the same CDR3. This chain connects TRBV19 to TRBJ1-1, with D hard to call. The germline CDR1 and CDR2 sequences are LNHDA and SQIVND (reference sequence). This CDR3 region has 13 residues. V gave up 3 bases and J gave up 3 bases, with 8 bases separating them. The CDR3 DNA is TGTGCCAGTAGTATTTATGGAGACACTGAAGCTTTCTTT. This translates into CASSIYGDTEAFF.

The V gene is TRBV7-6, the J gene TRBJ2-3, with D perhaps TRBD1 (6 bases). Trimming cost V 5 bases and J 2 bases, with 17 bases left between them. Looked up from germline, CDR1 is SGHVS and CDR2 is FNYEAQ. The CDR3 loop spans 16 amino acids. CDR3 protein: CASSPRGGRPTDTQYF. CDR3 bases: TGTGCCAGCAGCCCCAGGGGCGGCAGACCCACAGATACGCAGTATTTT.

DNA of the CDR3: TGTGCCAGCAGCAACCTACGTGGCATGGACAGGCCGACAGAAGCTTTCTTT. Residues: CASSNLRGMDRPTEAFF. This chain connects TRBV21-1 to TRBJ1-1; TRBD1, as called in the table, went unchecked against the DNA. TRBV21-1 counts as a pseudogene. CDR3 length: 17 residues.

This chain links TRBV19 with TRBJ1-3; 7 positions match TRBD1. This CDR3 comprises 15 residues. Germline-derived CDR1 and CDR2 are LNHDA and SQIVND (reference sequence). V trimming: 8 bases; J trimming: 3 bases; junction bases outside the gene matches: 10. The CDR3 is CASRKTGYFGNTIYF. The CDR3 nucleotides read TGTGCCAGTCGAAAGACAGGGTATTTTGGAAACACCATATATTTT. The full variable domain, completed using reference TRBV19 and TRBJ1-3, is DGGITQSPKYLFRKEGQNVTLSCEQNLNHDAMYWYRQDPGQGLRLIYYSQIVNDFQKGDIAEGYSVSREKKESFPLTVTSAQKNPTAFYLCASRKTGYFGNTIYFGEGSWLTVV.

V gene TRBV5-8 combines with J gene TRBJ1-2; TRBD1 might be the D (5 bases). The CDR3 loop spans 16 amino acids. CDR1 and CDR2 from the germline V gene are SGHTS and YDEGEE. V was pared by 3 bases and J by 3 bases, with 18 bases between. CDR3 DNA sequence: TGTGCCAGCAGCTACCCCGGGACCTTTGCGGACTATGGCTACACCTTC. Amino acids: CASSYPGTFADYGYTF.

The chain has TRBV13 and TRBJ2-1, with 13 positions matching TRBD2. The length of the CDR3 is 16 residues. Germline values: CDR1 PRHDT, CDR2 FYEKMQ (reference sequence). The ends lost 5 bases at V and 5 bases at J; junction bases unmatched: 6. The DNA of the CDR3 is TGTGCCAGCAGCCCCGGACTAGCGGGAGTAGACAATGAGCAGTTCTTC. Encoded protein: CASSPGLAGVDNEQFF.

V is TRBV19 and J is TRBJ1-1; 7 bases map to TRBD1. V trimming: 5 bases; J trimming: 11 bases; junction bases outside the gene matches: 8. In germline, CDR1 is LNHDA, CDR2 SQIVND (reference sequence). The CDR3 is 12 amino acids. As DNA, the CDR3 is TGTGCCAGTAGTCAGGGGGGTCCGGAGGCTTTCTTT. Its translation is CASSQGGPEAFF.

V and J are TRBV5-3 and TRBJ2-7; D is unresolved. TRBV5-3 is an open reading frame whose function is uncertain. Deletions cut 10 bases from V and 0 bases from J, with 17 bases between. The CDR3 runs to 14 residues. CDR3 nucleotide sequence: TGTGCCCCCCCCGCGGCCTTCCTCTCCTACGAGCAGTACTTC. Protein sequence: CAPPAAFLSYEQYF.

The V gene is TRBV4-1, the J gene TRBJ2-7; possible D gene TRBD1, 5 bases. The CDR3 loop spans 15 amino acids. V lost 1 base and J lost 4, with 14 bases in between. Germline CDR1 reads MGHRA; CDR2 reads YSYEKL. The CDR3 DNA sequence: TGCGCCAGCAGCCAAGTTTTGGACAAAGGTTACGAGCAGTACTTC. Encoded protein: CASSQVLDKGYEQYF.

This chain joins TRBV28 and TRBJ2-7; TRBD1 aligns across 7 bases. CDR3 size: 17 residues. CDR1 is MDHEN and CDR2 is SYDVKM in the germline V gene. Trimming at V came to 3 bases and at J to 4 bases, leaving 15 bases not matched to a gene. The CDR3 protein is CASSLPRLRQGGYEQYF. In nucleotides, the CDR3 is TGTGCCAGCAGTTTGCCCAGACTCCGACAGGGTGGGTACGAGCAGTACTTC.

Concerning this clone: The same CDR3 arises from other DNA sequences in this sample as well. The chain couples TRBV7-9 to TRBJ1-2; D not certain. This CDR3 comprises 12 residues. Trimming removed 5 bases at V and 0 bases at J, with 4 bases between. Per germline, CDR1 SEHNR and CDR2 FQNEAQ (reference sequence). Written as DNA, the CDR3 is TGTGCCAGCAGCCCCACTAACTATGGCTACACCTTC. This encodes CASSPTNYGYTF. Filled out from reference TRBV7-9 and TRBJ1-2, the complete variable domain reads DTGVSQNPRHKITKRGQNVTFRCDPISEHNRLYWYRQTLGQGPEFLTYFQNEAQLEKSRLLSDRFSAERPKGSFSTLEIQRTEQGDSAMYLCASSPTNYGYTFGSGTRLTVV.

V is TRBV19 and J is TRBJ2-1, with D possibly TRBD1 on 5 matching bases. V was cut by 6 bases and J by 5 bases, with 14 bases left in between. This CDR3 contains 14 residues. In germline, CDR1 is LNHDA, CDR2 SQIVND (reference sequence). The CDR3 reads CASSGPGWNNEQFF. The CDR3 nucleotides are TGTGCCAGTAGCGGTCCAGGGTGGAACAATGAGCAGTTCTTC.

The chain uses TRBV10-2 and TRBJ2-1, with TRBD2 matching 8 bases. The CDR3 consists of 14 residues. With V trimmed by 2 bases and J by 10 bases, 7 bases remained unmatched. CDR1 and CDR2 from the germline V gene are WSHSY and SAAADI. CDR3 in amino acids: CASSEVLGTREQFF. The CDR3, as DNA: TGCGCCAGCAGTGAGGTCCTGGGGACTAGGGAGCAGTTCTTC.

The chain is built from TRBV7-2 and TRBJ1-4; D not certain. Trimming removed 0 bases at V and 4 bases at J, with 12 bases between. Germline-derived CDR1 and CDR2 are SGHTA and FQGNSA. The CDR3 covers 16 residues. The CDR3 coding sequence is TGTGCCAGCAGCTTAGCTTTTGCGGATGTTAATGAAAAACTGTTTTTT. Its protein is CASSLAFADVNEKLFF.